These 10 T cell receptor beta chains originate from one sample sequenced in a study of blood T cell repertoires in COVID-19. Assay used: immunoSEQ multiplex PCR; TCRdb lists only in-frame clones, some missing. The sample includes 95,000 to 150,000 clones, around four fifths of them seen just once. Sequencing was carried out using peripheral blood. The source is a man older than 75 with COVID-19, enrolled during active disease.

CDR3 loop: CSVEDGAANTQYF. The DNA for the CDR3 is TGCAGCGTTGAAGATGGAGCTGCGAATACGCAGTATTTT. This chain joins TRBV29-1 and TRBJ2-3; D gene unclear. Germline V gives CDR1 SQVTM, CDR2 ANQGSEA. Trimming pared 0 bases from V and 7 bases from J, leaving 11 bases between. This CDR3 spans 13 amino acids.

This chain connects TRBV2 to TRBJ1-2, with D tentatively TRBD1 (5 bases). Trimming left V 7 bases short and J 4 bases short, with 13 bases between. Germline V gene sequence: CDR1 SNHLY, CDR2 FYNNEI. This CDR3 region has 13 residues. The CDR3 DNA reads TGTGCCAGCATAGACAGCCCTAGCTATGGCTACACCTTC. Residues: CASIDSPSYGYTF.

The V gene is TRBV18, the J gene TRBJ2-1; D not certain. Germline V gene sequence: CDR1 KGHSH, CDR2 LQKENI. The CDR3 runs 14 residues. The V and J ends lost 0 bases and 7 bases respectively, with 10 bases between them. The DNA of the CDR3 is TGTGCCAGCTCACCACCGGGCCAACCGAATGAGCAGTTCTTC. Translated: CASSPPGQPNEQFF.

The CDR3 DNA reads TGTGCCAGCAAATGGCCCGGGGAGCTGTTTTTT. Translation gives CASKWPGELFF. The rearrangement uses TRBV6-5 and TRBJ2-2; D gene uncertain. The CDR3 contains 11 residues. Germline CDR1 is MNHEY and CDR2 is SVGAGI. V dropped 7 bases and J dropped 6 bases, with 6 bases sitting between them.

CDR3 nucleotides: TGTGCCACCAGTGGTAGCTCACCCCCGGGGAATGAGCAGTTCTTC. It yields the protein CATSGSSPPGNEQFF. The V call is TRBV24-1, the J call TRBJ2-1, with D perhaps matching TRBD2 (5 bases). V lost 5 bases and J lost 7, with 17 bases in between. Germline CDR1 is KGHDR and CDR2 is SFDVKD. The CDR3 contains 15 residues.

The chain combines TRBV10-3 with TRBJ1-4; 7 positions match TRBD1. V lost 6 bases to trimming and J lost 4 bases; unmatched junction nucleotides: 8. Germline V gene lookup returns CDR1 ENHRY and CDR2 SYGVKD. The CDR3 has 15 amino acids. CDR3 amino acids: CAISDRVLGNEKLFF. DNA of the CDR3: TGTGCCATCAGCGACAGGGTACTCGGTAATGAAAAACTGTTTTTT.

The J gene is TRBJ2-7, the V gene TRBV5-1, with a possible D match to TRBD1 (5 bases). Germline V gene lookup returns CDR1 SGHRS and CDR2 YFSETQ. This CDR3 is built from 15 residues. Deletions cut 5 bases from V and 3 bases from J, with 18 bases between. The CDR3 is CASRYLTGPHYEQYF. CDR3 DNA sequence: TGCGCCAGCAGGTACCTAACAGGTCCTCACTACGAGCAGTACTTC.

This clone was seen a single time. V and J are TRBV11-3 and TRBJ2-5; tentatively, D is TRBD2 (5 bases). This CDR3 comprises 14 residues. V lost 10 bases to trimming and J lost 5 bases, with 20 bases between them. CDR1 and CDR2 from the germline V gene are SGHNT and YENEEA. CDR3 nucleotide sequence: TGTGCCAACCGAGGGCTAGTTTTCACCGAGACCCAGTACTTC. As protein: CANRGLVFTETQYF.

This clone was picked up a small number of times. The genes are TRBV2 and TRBJ1-2; tentative D call: TRBD1 (5 bases). The CDR3 is 13 residues long. V was trimmed by 6 bases and J by 8 bases, leaving 16 bases between them. Germline-derived CDR1 and CDR2 are SNHLY and FYNNEI. Here the CDR3 DNA reads TGTGCCAGCAGGGATCGGACACTGTTCGGCTACACCTTC. This gives the protein CASRDRTLFGYTF. Full variable domain (rest looked up from reference TRBV2 and TRBJ1-2): EPEVTQTPSHQVTQMGQEVILRCVPISNHLYFYWYRQILGQKVEFLVSFYNNEISEKSEIFDDQFSVERPDGSNFTLKIRSTKLEDSAMYFCASRDRTLFGYTFGSGTRLTVV.

The chain employs TRBV6-5 and TRBJ1-5, with D tentatively TRBD1 (6 bases). V lost 6 bases, J lost 4 bases, and 16 bases lay in between. The CDR3 has 15 amino acids. Germline loops: CDR1 MNHEY, CDR2 SVGAGI. The CDR3 region is CASRPDRIVNQPQHF. The DNA for the CDR3 is TGTGCCAGCAGACCCGACAGGATTGTTAATCAGCCCCAGCATTTT.